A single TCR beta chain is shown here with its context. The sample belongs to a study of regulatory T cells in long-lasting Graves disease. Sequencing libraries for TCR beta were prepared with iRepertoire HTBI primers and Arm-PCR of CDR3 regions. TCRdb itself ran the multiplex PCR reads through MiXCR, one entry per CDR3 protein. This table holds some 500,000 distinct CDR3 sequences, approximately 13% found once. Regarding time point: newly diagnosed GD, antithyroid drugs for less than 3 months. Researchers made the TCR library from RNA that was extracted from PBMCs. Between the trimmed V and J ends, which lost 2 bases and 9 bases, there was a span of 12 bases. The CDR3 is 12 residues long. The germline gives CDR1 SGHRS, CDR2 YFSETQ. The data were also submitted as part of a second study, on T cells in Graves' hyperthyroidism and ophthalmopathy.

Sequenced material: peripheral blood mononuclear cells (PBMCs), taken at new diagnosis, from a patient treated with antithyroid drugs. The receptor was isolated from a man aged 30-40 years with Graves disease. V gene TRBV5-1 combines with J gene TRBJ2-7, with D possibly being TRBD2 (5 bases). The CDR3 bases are TGCGCCAGCAGCTTAAACAGCGGAGCGCAGTACTTC. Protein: CASSLNSGAQYF.